This T cell receptor (beta chain) was profiled in a study of blood T cell repertoires in COVID-19. About the study: Some COVID-19 samples were acute and others convalescent; all came from the United States, Italy and Spain. T cells, B-cell-depleted T cells, or PBMCs provided the cDNA or gDNA that served as material.

CDR1 KGHSH and CDR2 LQKENI come from the germline V gene. The V gene lost 2 bases and the J gene lost 7 bases, with 14 bases spanning the gap. The CDR3 covers 14 residues. In the authors' methods: Amplifying reference gene primers gave estimates of nucleated cell counts. This table comes from immunoSEQ multiplex PCR, and its TCRdb copy is limited to in-frame clones, with some not included. The D gene and trimming were derived from the DNA, and the V and J assignments and clone size from that table. The sample contains 400,000 or so clones, 89% of which appear only once. One Seattle source followed patients from active infection through their disease course.

Sequenced input: peripheral blood. The sequence was collected from a woman aged 40 to 49 with COVID-19, enrolled during active disease. V and J are TRBV18 and TRBJ1-1; the D gene is possibly TRBD1 (6 bases). In DNA form, the CDR3 reads TGTGCCAGCTCACCATACGGGGGGCAAATTGAAGCTTTCTTT. It specifies CASSPYGGQIEAFF. The variable domain in full, with the rest retrieved from reference TRBV18 and TRBJ1-1, is NAGVMQNPRHLVRRRGQEARLRCSPMKGHSHVYWYRQLPEEGLKFMVYLQKENIIDESGMPKERFSAEFPKEGPSILRIQQVVRGDSAAYFCASSPYGGQIEAFFGQGTRLTVV.